The 2 T cell receptor beta chains below come from one sample, sequenced in a study of PD-1 blockade in classical Hodgkin lymphoma. Method: immunoSEQ multiplex PCR; TCRdb's copy keeps in-frame clones and lacks some. There are roughly 10,000 clones in the sample; 74% occur only once, and about 4% lies in the top ten. No patient escaped relapse after autologous stem cell transplantation, and brentuximab vedotin exposure varied. Magnetic negative selection was used to purify CD4+ T cells from PBMCs that had been thawed. The sample consisted of CD4+ T cells from blood, taken at baseline. The receptors here all came from a human donor with classical Hodgkin lymphoma.

Here the CDR3 reads CASRGDRRNTEAFF. For the CDR3, the DNA is TGTGCCAGTAGGGGGGACAGGCGGAACACTGAAGCTTTCTTT. The chain joins TRBV19 to TRBJ1-1; 8 positions agree with TRBD1. Per germline, CDR1 LNHDA and CDR2 SQIVND (reference sequence). V shed 6 bases and J 1 base; nucleotides not matched to a gene: 4. This CDR3 contains 14 residues.

The genes are TRBV11-3 and TRBJ2-1; D is unresolved. The length of the CDR3 is 11 residues. Deletions cut 4 bases from V and 9 bases from J, with 7 bases between. Germline CDR1 is SGHNT and CDR2 is YENEEA. The CDR3 region is CASSSSTEQFF. Written as DNA, the CDR3 is TGTGCCAGCAGCTCGTCCACTGAGCAGTTCTTC. The variable domain in full, completed from reference TRBV11-3 and TRBJ2-1, reads EAGVVQSPRYKIIEKKQPVAFWCNPISGHNTLYWYLQNLGQGPELLIRYENEEAVDDSQLPKDRFSAERLKGVDSTLKIQPAELGDSAVYLCASSSSTEQFFGPGTRLTVL.